This TCR beta chain was obtained from a study of OX40 agonist ivuxolimab in advanced cancers. This clone was counted between two and nine times. Measured with immunoSEQ multiplex PCR; TCRdb has only the in-frame clones, and not every one. The sample comprises fewer than 110,000 clones, less than 95% of which are singletons, and about 1.2% rests with the top ten. Patients were ruled out by autoimmune disease history or systemic immunosuppression. Trimming shortened V by 3 bases and J by 3 bases, and 8 bases separated the two germline ends. CDR1 is SEHNR and CDR2 is FQNEAQ in the germline V gene (reference sequence). This CDR3 is 13 amino acids long.

The source material was CD4+ or CD8+ T cells sorted from blood, sampled in a trial of the OX40 agonist ivuxolimab. The chain links TRBV7-9 to TRBJ1-2; D unclear. This clonotype originated in an adult with an advanced solid tumor such as melanoma, head and neck, liver or kidney cancer. CDR3 in amino acids: CASSFLTDYGYTF. DNA for the CDR3: TGTGCCAGCAGCTTCTTGACGGACTATGGCTACACCTTC.